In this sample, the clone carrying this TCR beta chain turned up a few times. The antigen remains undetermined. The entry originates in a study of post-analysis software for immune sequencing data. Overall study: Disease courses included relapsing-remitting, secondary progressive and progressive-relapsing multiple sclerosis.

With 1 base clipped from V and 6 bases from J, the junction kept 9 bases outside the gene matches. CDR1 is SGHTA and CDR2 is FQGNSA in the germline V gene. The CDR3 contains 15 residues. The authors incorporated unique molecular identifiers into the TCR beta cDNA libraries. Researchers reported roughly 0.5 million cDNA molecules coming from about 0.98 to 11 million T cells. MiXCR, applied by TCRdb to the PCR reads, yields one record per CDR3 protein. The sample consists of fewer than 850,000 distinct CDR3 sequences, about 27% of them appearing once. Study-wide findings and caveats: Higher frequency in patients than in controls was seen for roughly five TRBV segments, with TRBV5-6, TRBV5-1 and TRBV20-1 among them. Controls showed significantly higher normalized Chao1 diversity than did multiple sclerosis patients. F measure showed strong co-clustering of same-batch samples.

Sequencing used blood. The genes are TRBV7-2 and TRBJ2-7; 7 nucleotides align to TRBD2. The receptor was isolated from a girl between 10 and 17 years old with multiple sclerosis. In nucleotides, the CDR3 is TGTGCCAGCAGCTTAGGGGCGGGAGAAACTCGCGAGCAGTACTTC. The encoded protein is CASSLGAGETREQYF.